This TCR beta chain was identified in a study of lymphopenia after photon versus proton radiotherapy. The CDR3 consists of 18 residues. V was trimmed by 0 bases and J by 1 base, leaving 15 bases between them. Method: immunoSEQ multiplex PCR; TCRdb's copy keeps in-frame clones and lacks some. This table holds about 70,000 clones, 87% found once. Here the sequenced sample was peripheral blood, taken from a patient treated with proton-based radiotherapy. The sequence was obtained from a man aged 80 or over with esophageal cancer. The chain links TRBV23-1 to TRBJ2-2; no definite D call. TRBV23-1 is an open reading frame whose function is uncertain. DNA for the CDR3: TGCGCCAGCAGTCAATCGATTGATGGGGATCAGAACACCGGGGAGCTGTTTTTT. This sequence encodes CASSQSIDGDQNTGELFF.